This entry describes one T cell receptor beta chain. Authors' data handling: Reference gene primer amplification gave estimated nucleated cell counts. Sequenced by immunoSEQ multiplex PCR; TCRdb stores in-frame clones only, minus some. D and trimming come from the DNA, and the V and J calls and clone size come from that table. The sample yields about 99,000 clones, roughly 80% seen once. V was clipped by 1 base and J by 2 bases, with 7 bases between them. Germline CDR1 reads LNHDA; CDR2 reads SQIVND (reference sequence). This CDR3 spans 14 amino acids. This sample is drawn from a study of blood T cell repertoires in COVID-19. Across the whole study: Both acute and convalescent COVID-19 samples were obtained from the United States, Italy and Spain. T cells, B-cell-depleted T cells, or PBMCs provided the cDNA or gDNA that served as material.

The clonotype was recovered from a man between 60 and 75 years old with acute or convalescent COVID-19. The chain uses TRBV19 and TRBJ2-3; weak D call: TRBD1 (5 bases). The specimen sequenced was peripheral blood. CDR3 residues: CASSIGQFTDTQYF. The CDR3 nucleotides are TGTGCCAGTAGTATAGGACAGTTCACAGATACGCAGTATTTT.